This T cell receptor beta chain was documented in a study of cytomegalovirus exposure and HLA in healthy donors. About the research overall: A prior analysis found roughly 100 million unique TCR beta sequences from 150 million to 200 million T cells. Study findings and constraints: The productive fraction for most TCR beta V segments was about 90% or about 30% in an earlier analysis. What TCR beta sequences reportedly achieved was accurate prediction of HLA-A and HLA-B alleles in most subjects.

Germline trimming cut 0 bases from V and 4 bases from J; bases unmatched to any gene: 5. Germline CDR1 is MNHNY and CDR2 is SVGAGI (reference sequence). This CDR3 has 16 residues. The PCR employed 60 Vbeta primers together with 13 Jbeta primers. Authors' methods: As a later analysis found, there were 70 million to 100 million unique TCR beta chains, of which some 10 million were shared. Method: immunoSEQ multiplex PCR; TCRdb's copy keeps in-frame clones and lacks some. The V and J calls and clone size come from that table; D and trimming were worked out from the DNA. The sample has 120,000 or so clones; over 65% are singletons. Points on this clone: As yet, its antigen is unknown.

The receptor's source is a woman in her 30s in good health and CMV-seronegative. This chain links TRBV6-6 with TRBJ1-4; TRBD1 aligns across 7 bases. Sequences were obtained from PBMCs. This CDR3 reads CASSYSGQSYNEKLFF. As DNA, the CDR3 is TGTGCCAGCAGTTACTCGGGACAGAGCTATAATGAAAAACTGTTTTTT.